Below, 15 T cell receptor beta chains from the same sample are listed, as sequenced in a study of shared clonotypes between healthy human individuals. The data were produced by immunoSEQ multiplex PCR, yet TCRdb's version contains in-frame clones alone and is incomplete. Altogether 2 million to 2.5 million clones are present, roughly 95% being singletons, with the ten largest covering around 0.13%. Sequenced input: naive CD4+ T cells sorted from blood. Subset noted: CD45RA+ positively selected. Every receptor here comes from a young man in good health.

Written as DNA, the CDR3 is TGTGCCAGCAGCCTCGATGGGAGCGGCTCAAGGGAGCAGTTCTTC. Protein product: CASSLDGSGSREQFF. The J gene is TRBJ2-1, the V gene TRBV11-3, with D maybe TRBD2 (5 bases). With 5 bases removed from V and 10 bases from J, the gap between germline ends came to 21 bases. Germline V gene sequence: CDR1 SGHNT, CDR2 YENEEA. The CDR3 is made up of 15 amino acids.

This clone came up once. The chain has TRBV10-3 and TRBJ1-1; 8 nucleotides agree with TRBD1. There are 15 residues in the CDR3. The junction had 8 bases not matched to a gene; V was cut back by 7 bases and J by 1 base. Germline V gene sequence: CDR1 ENHRY, CDR2 SYGVKD. This CDR3 reads CAITRTGSENTEAFF. In DNA form, the CDR3 reads TGTGCCATCACTCGGACAGGGTCGGAGAACACTGAAGCTTTCTTT.

The rearrangement joins TRBV29-1 to TRBJ1-2; 7 bases fit TRBD1. CDR1 and CDR2 from the germline V gene are SQVTM and ANQGSEA. V lost 6 bases and J lost 7; bases outside the gene matches: 8. The CDR3 is 12 amino acids. This chain's CDR3 is CSVGQVNSGYTF. The CDR3 DNA is TGCAGCGTAGGACAGGTCAACAGTGGCTACACCTTC.

The rearrangement links TRBV5-6 to TRBJ1-1; the D is unclear. CDR3 length: 12 residues. V lost 0 bases to trimming and J lost 11 bases, with 11 bases between them. Germline V gene sequence: CDR1 SGHDT, CDR2 YYEEEE. CDR3 in DNA: TGTGCCAGCAGCTTGGGGACTGCCAGGGCTTTCTTT. It codes for CASSLGTARAFF.

The chain couples TRBV5-1 to TRBJ1-4, with D possibly TRBD1 on 6 matching bases. CDR1 and CDR2 (germline): SGHRS, YFSETQ. The CDR3 extends over 15 amino acids. V gave up 4 bases and J gave up 7 bases, with 17 bases separating them. CDR3 in amino acids: CASSTTGSGFEKLFF. Written as DNA, the CDR3 is TGCGCCAGCAGCACCACAGGGTCGGGTTTTGAAAAACTGTTTTTT.

The chain employs TRBV6-4 and TRBJ2-2; 11 bases match TRBD2. The germline V gene encodes CDR1 MRHNA and CDR2 SNTAGT. Unmatched junction bases numbered 1, after V lost 0 bases and J lost 7 bases. The CDR3 has 15 amino acids. CDR3 sequence reads: CASSDSGLAGGELFF. The CDR3 region has the DNA TGTGCCAGCAGTGACTCAGGACTAGCGGGCGGGGAGCTGTTTTTT.

CDR3 sequence: CAISMDRDSTDTQYF. The CDR3 DNA reads TGTGCCATCAGTATGGACAGGGACAGCACAGATACGCAGTATTTT. The chain has TRBV10-3 and TRBJ2-3; TRBD1 matches at 8 bases. Germline loops: CDR1 ENHRY, CDR2 SYGVKD. This CDR3 has 15 amino acids. Losses at the gene ends were 5 bases for V and 0 bases for J; bases not matched to a gene: 4.

The rearrangement joins TRBV2 to TRBJ2-5; possible D gene TRBD2, 5 bases. Trimming shortened V by 3 bases and J by 1 base, and 9 bases separated the two germline ends. From germline, CDR1 is SNHLY and CDR2 FYNNEI. There are 14 residues in the CDR3. The CDR3 bases are TGTGCCAGCAGTGAGGCACGGGGCCAAGAGACCCAGTACTTC. Protein sequence: CASSEARGQETQYF.

The chain recombines TRBV9 with TRBJ2-5; tentatively, D is TRBD2 (7 bases). The V gene lost 6 bases and the J gene lost 4 bases, with 16 bases spanning the gap. Germline CDR1 is SGDLS and CDR2 is YYNGEE. This CDR3 is built from 14 residues. CDR3 sequence (DNA): TGTGCCAGCACCCTAGGGGGGGGCGGAGAGACCCAGTACTTC. Its translation: CASTLGGGGETQYF.

The gene calls are TRBV7-2 and TRBJ1-2; D is unclear. Trimming removed 6 bases from V and 5 bases from J, with 13 bases in between. Germline loops: CDR1 SGHTA, CDR2 FQGNSA. This CDR3 is 13 amino acids long. CDR3 bases: TGTGCCAGCAGTTATAAGGGTGGTTATGGCTACACCTTC. The encoded protein is CASSYKGGYGYTF.

This rearrangement joins TRBV27 to TRBJ2-7, with 8 bases lining up with TRBD1. CDR3 length equals 13 residues. The V gene's germline CDR1 is MNHEY and CDR2 SMNVEV (reference sequence). The trim removed 2 bases at V and 5 bases at J, leaving 2 bases unmatched. Here the CDR3 DNA reads TGTGCCAGCAGTTTACAGGGGGCCAACGAGCAGTACTTC. Translation: CASSLQGANEQYF.

V is TRBV5-4 and J is TRBJ1-4, with D perhaps matching TRBD1 (5 bases). CDR3 length: 16 amino acids. Trimming left V 3 bases short and J 8 bases short, with 20 bases between. Germline V gene lookup returns CDR1 SGHNT and CDR2 YYREEE (reference sequence). The CDR3 protein is CASSSAGGEHGEKLFF. The DNA of the CDR3 is TGTGCCAGCAGCTCAGCCGGGGGAGAGCATGGCGAAAAACTGTTTTTT.

V and J are TRBV18 and TRBJ2-7, with a weak D call TRBD2 (6 bases). The CDR3 length is 15 residues. Germline-derived CDR1 and CDR2 are KGHSH and LQKENI. Trimming removed 2 bases at V and 0 bases at J, with 11 bases between. In DNA, the CDR3 is TGTGCCAGCTCACCAGTGAGGACTAACTCCTACGAGCAGTACTTC. It encodes CASSPVRTNSYEQYF. Together with reference TRBV18 and TRBJ2-7, the CDR3 gives the full variable domain: NAGVMQNPRHLVRRRGQEARLRCSPMKGHSHVYWYRQLPEEGLKFMVYLQKENIIDESGMPKERFSAEFPKEGPSILRIQQVVRGDSAAYFCASSPVRTNSYEQYFGPGTRLTVT.

This clone occurred once. V and J are TRBV4-1 and TRBJ2-7; TRBD2 aligns across 13 bases. Germline V lookup: CDR1 MGHRA, CDR2 YSYEKL. The CDR3 sequence is 15 residues long. Trimming removed 3 bases from V and 4 bases from J; junction bases left unmatched: 3. In DNA, the CDR3 is TGCGCCAGCAGCCAGAGGACTAGCGGGGGATACGAGCAGTACTTC. It specifies CASSQRTSGGYEQYF.

The genes are TRBV2 and TRBJ2-7, with 7 bases aligning to TRBD1. The CDR3 runs 13 residues. The V and J ends lost 5 bases and 0 bases, in that order; junction bases with no gene match: 1. In germline, CDR1 is SNHLY, CDR2 FYNNEI. The CDR3 protein is CASSYRGSYEQYF. DNA of the CDR3: TGTGCCAGCAGTTACAGGGGCTCCTACGAGCAGTACTTC.